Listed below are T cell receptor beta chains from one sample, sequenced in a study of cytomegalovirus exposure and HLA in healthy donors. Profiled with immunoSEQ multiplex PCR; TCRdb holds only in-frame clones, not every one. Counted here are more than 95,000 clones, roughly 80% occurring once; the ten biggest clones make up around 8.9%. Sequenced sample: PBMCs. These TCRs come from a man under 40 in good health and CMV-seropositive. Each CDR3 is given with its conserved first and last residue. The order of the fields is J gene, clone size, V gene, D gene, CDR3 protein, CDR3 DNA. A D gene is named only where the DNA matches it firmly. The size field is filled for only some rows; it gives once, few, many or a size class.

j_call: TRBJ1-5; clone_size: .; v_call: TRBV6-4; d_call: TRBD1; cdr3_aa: CASSYRDRGSQPQHF; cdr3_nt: TGTGCCAGCAGCTACCGGGACAGGGGTTCTCAGCCCCAGCATTTT
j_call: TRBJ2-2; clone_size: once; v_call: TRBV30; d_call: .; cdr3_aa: CAWSVRQRLLTGELFF; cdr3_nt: TGTGCCTGGAGTGTTCGACAGAGGCTTCTCACCGGGGAGCTGTTTTTT
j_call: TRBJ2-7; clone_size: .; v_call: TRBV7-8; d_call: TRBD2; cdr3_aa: CASSSPRDYQEMDTSYEQYF; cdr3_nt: TGTGCCAGCAGCTCCCCCCGGGACTACCAAGAAATGGATACGAGCTACGAGCAGTACTTC
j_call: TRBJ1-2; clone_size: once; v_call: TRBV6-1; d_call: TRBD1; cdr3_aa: CASSGGTGGGNGYTF; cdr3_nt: TGTGCCAGCAGTGGCGGGACAGGGGGAGGGAATGGCTACACCTTC
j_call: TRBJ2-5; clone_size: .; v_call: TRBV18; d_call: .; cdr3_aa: CASQASTFEETQYF; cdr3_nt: TGTGCCAGCCAGGCTTCCACATTCGAAGAGACCCAGTACTTC
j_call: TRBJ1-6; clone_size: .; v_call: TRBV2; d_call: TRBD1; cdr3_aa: CASSVPGQINSPLHF; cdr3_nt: TGTGCCAGCAGCGTGCCGGGACAGATTAATTCACCCCTCCACTTT
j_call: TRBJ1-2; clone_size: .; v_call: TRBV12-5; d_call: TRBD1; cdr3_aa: CASGLVHRGQKGNYGYTF; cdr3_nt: TGTGCTAGTGGTTTGGTTCACAGGGGGCAAAAAGGGAACTATGGCTACACCTTC
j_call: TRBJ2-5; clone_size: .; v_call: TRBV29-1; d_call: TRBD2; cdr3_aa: CSVEGTSGGSVQETQYF; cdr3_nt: TGCAGCGTTGAAGGGACTAGCGGGGGCTCTGTCCAAGAGACCCAGTACTTC
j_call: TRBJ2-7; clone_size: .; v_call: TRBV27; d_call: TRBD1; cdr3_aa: CASSTDRGVSYEQYF; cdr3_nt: TGTGCCAGCAGTACTGACAGGGGGGTTTCCTACGAGCAGTACTTC
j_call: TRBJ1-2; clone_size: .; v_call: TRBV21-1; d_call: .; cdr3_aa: CASSKRTDARTAVGALYGYTF; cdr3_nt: TGTGCCAGCAGCAAAAGAACCGACGCCAGGACAGCGGTTGGAGCACTCTATGGCTACACCTTC
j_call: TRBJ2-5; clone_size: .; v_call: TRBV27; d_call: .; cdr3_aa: CASRGGRRYQETQYF; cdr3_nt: TGTGCCAGCAGGGGGGGACGACGGTACCAAGAGACCCAGTACTTC
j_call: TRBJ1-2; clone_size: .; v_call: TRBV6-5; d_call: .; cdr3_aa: CATEGGGSNGYTF; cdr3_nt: TGTGCCACCGAGGGGGGGGGTTCTAATGGCTACACCTTC
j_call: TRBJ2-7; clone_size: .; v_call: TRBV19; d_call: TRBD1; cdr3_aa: CASSNGGQGDEQYF; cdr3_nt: TGTGCCAGTAGTAATGGGGGACAGGGGGACGAGCAGTACTTC
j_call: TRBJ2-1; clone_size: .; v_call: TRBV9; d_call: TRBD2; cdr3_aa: CASSLSGGPSYNEQFF; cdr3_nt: TGTGCCAGCAGCCTAAGCGGGGGCCCCTCCTACAATGAGCAGTTCTTC
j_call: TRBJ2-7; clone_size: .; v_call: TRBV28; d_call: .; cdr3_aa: CASRWLQLALHYEQYF; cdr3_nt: TGTGCCAGCAGGTGGCTCCAACTAGCCCTACACTACGAGCAGTACTTC
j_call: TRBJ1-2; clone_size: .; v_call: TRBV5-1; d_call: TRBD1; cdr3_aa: CASREDRGPAYGYTF; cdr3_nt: TGCGCCAGCAGGGAAGACAGGGGACCCGCCTATGGCTACACCTTC
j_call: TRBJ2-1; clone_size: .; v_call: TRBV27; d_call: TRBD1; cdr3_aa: CASSFGQAGIGEQFF; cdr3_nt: TGTGCCAGCAGTTTCGGACAGGCCGGCATTGGTGAGCAGTTCTTC
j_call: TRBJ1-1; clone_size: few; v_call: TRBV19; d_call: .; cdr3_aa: CASSIQGWTEAFF; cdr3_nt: TGTGCCAGTAGTATTCAGGGTTGGACTGAAGCTTTCTTT
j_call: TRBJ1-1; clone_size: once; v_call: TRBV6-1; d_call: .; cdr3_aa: CASREGFEAFF; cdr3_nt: TGTGCCAGCAGGGAGGGCTTTGAAGCTTTCTTT
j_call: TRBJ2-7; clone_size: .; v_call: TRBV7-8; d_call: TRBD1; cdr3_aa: CASSVGTGREQYF; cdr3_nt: TGTGCCAGCAGCGTCGGGACAGGGCGAGAGCAGTACTTC
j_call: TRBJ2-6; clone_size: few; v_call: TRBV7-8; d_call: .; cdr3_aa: CASSFTQDATAGANVLTF; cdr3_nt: TGTGCCAGCAGCTTTACACAGGATGCGACGGCTGGGGCCAACGTCCTGACTTTC
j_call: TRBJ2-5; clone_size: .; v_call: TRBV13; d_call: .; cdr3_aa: CASGQTEETQYF; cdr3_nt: TGTGCCAGCGGACAGACCGAAGAGACCCAGTACTTC
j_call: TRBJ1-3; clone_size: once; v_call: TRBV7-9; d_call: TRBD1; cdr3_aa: CSSSRWTGRARNTIYF; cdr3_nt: TGTTCCAGCAGCCGATGGACAGGGAGGGCCAGAAACACCATATATTTT
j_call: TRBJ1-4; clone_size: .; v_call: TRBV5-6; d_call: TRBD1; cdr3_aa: CASSPGDREGEKLFF; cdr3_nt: TGTGCCAGCAGCCCCGGGGACAGGGAGGGTGAAAAACTGTTTTTT
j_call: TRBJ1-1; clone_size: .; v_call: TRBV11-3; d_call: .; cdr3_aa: CASSPRQGTEAFF; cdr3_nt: TGTGCCAGCAGCCCTAGGCAGGGGACTGAAGCTTTCTTT
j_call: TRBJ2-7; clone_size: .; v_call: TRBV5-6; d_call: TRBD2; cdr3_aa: CASSLAWVRGGPYEQYF; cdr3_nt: TGTGCCAGCAGCTTGGCATGGGTACGGGGGGGCCCTTACGAGCAGTACTTC
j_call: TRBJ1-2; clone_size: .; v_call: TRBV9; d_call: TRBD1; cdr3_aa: CASSEDPGQGNYGYTF; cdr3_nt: TGTGCCAGCAGCGAAGATCCGGGACAGGGGAACTATGGCTACACCTTC
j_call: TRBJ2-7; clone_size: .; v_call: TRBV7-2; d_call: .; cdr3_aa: CASSLESGESYEQYF; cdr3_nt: TGTGCCAGCAGCTTAGAGTCCGGGGAGTCATACGAGCAGTACTTC
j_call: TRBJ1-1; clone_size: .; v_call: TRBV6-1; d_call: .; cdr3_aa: CASSERGTNTEAFF; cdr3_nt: TGTGCCAGCAGTGAACGAGGCACGAACACTGAAGCTTTCTTT
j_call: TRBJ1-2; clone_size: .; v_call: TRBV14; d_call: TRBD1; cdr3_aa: CASSQGTSGGGGYTF; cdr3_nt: TGTGCCAGCAGCCAAGGTACCAGCGGAGGGGGCGGCTACACCTTC
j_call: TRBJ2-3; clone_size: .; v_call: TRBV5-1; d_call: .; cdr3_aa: CASSRRQRVSTDTQYF; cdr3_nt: TGCGCCAGCAGCCGACGACAGAGAGTCAGCACAGATACGCAGTATTTT
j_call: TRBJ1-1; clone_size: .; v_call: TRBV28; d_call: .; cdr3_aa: CASTPLGDSVHEAFF; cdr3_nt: TGTGCCAGCACCCCATTGGGAGACTCCGTACATGAAGCTTTCTTT
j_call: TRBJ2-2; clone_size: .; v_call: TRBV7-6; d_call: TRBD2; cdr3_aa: CASSASGGHTGELFF; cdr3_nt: TGTGCCAGCAGCGCCAGCGGGGGGCACACCGGGGAGCTGTTTTTT
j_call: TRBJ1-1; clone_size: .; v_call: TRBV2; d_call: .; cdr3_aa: CASSERPGTEAFF; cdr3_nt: TGTGCCAGCAGTGAGCGGCCAGGGACTGAAGCTTTCTTT
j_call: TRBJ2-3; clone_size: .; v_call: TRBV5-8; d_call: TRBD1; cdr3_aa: CASSLGQGSTDTQYF; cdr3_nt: TGTGCCAGCAGCTTAGGACAGGGGAGCACAGATACGCAGTATTTT
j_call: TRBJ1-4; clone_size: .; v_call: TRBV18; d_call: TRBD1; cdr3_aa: CASSPNRGTGVAKRSQFNEKLFF; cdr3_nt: TGTGCCAGCTCACCAAATCGGGGGACAGGGGTTGCAAAACGTTCTCAGTTTAATGAAAAACTGTTTTTT
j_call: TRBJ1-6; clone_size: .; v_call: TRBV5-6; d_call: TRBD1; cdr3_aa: CASSLVRDRRDSPLHF; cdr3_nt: TGTGCCAGCAGCTTGGTCCGGGACAGGCGGGATTCACCCCTCCACTTT
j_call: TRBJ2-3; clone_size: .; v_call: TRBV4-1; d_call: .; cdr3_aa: CASSQDPPTGKVSDTQYF; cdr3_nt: TGCGCCAGCAGCCAAGACCCCCCTACAGGGAAGGTTTCAGATACGCAGTATTTT
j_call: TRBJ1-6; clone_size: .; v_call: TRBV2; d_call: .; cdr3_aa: CASSEKSSYNSPLHF; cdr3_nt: TGTGCCAGCAGTGAAAAGAGCTCCTATAATTCACCCCTCCACTTT
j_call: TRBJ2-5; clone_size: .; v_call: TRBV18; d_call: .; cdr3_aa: CASSPEEETQYF; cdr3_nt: TGTGCCAGCTCACCAGAGGAAGAGACCCAGTACTTC
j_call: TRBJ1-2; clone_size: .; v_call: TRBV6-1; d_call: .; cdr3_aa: CASSEQAGYGYTF; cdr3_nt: TGTGCCAGCAGTGAGCAGGCGGGCTATGGCTACACCTTC
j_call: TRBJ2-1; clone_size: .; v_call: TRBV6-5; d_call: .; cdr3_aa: CASSYSGHFGHEQFF; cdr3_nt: TGTGCCAGCAGTTACTCGGGACACTTCGGCCATGAGCAGTTCTTC
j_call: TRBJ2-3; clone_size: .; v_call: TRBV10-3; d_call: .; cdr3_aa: CAISDRDTQYF; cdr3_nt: TGTGCCATCAGTGACAGGGATACGCAGTATTTT
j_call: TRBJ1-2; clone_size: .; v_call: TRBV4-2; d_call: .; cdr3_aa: CASSQVMTGDGYTF; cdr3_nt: TGTGCCAGCAGCCAAGTCATGACAGGCGATGGCTACACCTTC
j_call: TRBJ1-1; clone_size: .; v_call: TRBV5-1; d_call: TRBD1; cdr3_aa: CASSSGQGRTEAFF; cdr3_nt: TGCGCCAGCAGCTCGGGACAGGGGAGAACTGAAGCTTTCTTT
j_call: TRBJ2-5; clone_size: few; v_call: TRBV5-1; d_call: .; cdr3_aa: CASSRTGDQETQYF; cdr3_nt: TGCGCCAGCAGCCGCACAGGAGATCAAGAGACCCAGTACTTC
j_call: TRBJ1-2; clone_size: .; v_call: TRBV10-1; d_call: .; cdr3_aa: CASSESGQAYGYTF; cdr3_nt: TGCGCCAGCAGTGAGTCGGGACAAGCCTATGGCTACACCTTC
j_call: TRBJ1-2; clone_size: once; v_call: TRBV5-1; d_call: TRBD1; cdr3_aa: CASSGTGNGYTF; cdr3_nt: TGCGCCAGCAGCGGGACAGGGAATGGCTACACCTTC
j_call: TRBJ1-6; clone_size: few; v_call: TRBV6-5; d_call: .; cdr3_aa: CASSYGDGTNSPLHF; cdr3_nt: TGTGCCAGCAGTTACGGAGACGGAACTAATTCACCCCTCCACTTT
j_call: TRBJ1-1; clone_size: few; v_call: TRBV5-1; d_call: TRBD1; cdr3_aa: CASSLRGVMIRTGAGNTEAFF; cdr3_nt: TGCGCCAGCAGCTTGAGGGGTGTTATGATTCGGACAGGGGCTGGTAACACTGAAGCTTTCTTT
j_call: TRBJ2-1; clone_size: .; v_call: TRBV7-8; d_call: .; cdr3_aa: CASSLPREGIGLYNEQFF; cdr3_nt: TGTGCCAGCAGCTTACCTCGCGAGGGCATCGGCCTATACAATGAGCAGTTCTTC
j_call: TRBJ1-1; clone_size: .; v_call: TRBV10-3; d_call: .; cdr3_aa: CAVQGNENTEAFF; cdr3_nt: TGTGCCGTCCAGGGCAATGAGAACACTGAAGCTTTCTTT
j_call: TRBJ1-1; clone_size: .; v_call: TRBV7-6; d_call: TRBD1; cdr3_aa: CASSASGTGGRGTEAFF; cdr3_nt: TGTGCCAGCAGCGCCTCCGGGACAGGGGGCCGGGGCACTGAAGCTTTCTTT
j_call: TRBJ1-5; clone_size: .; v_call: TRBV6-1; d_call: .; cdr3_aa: CASSEPQGPGNQPQHF; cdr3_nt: TGTGCCAGCAGTGAACCCCAGGGTCCCGGCAATCAGCCCCAGCATTTT
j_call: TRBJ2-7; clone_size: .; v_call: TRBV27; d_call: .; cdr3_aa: CASRWSSGSYEQYF; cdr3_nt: TGTGCCAGCAGGTGGTCGTCGGGTTCCTACGAGCAGTACTTC